The entry below gives a single T cell receptor (beta chain) sequence along with its context. This record belongs to a study of CD8 T cells in Susac syndrome. RNA in amounts of roughly 0.5 to 1 ug was reverse transcribed with random hexamers. One entry per CDR3 protein, called by TCRdb with MiXCR from the immunoSEQ multiplex PCR reads. This sample yields approximately 180,000 distinct CDR3 sequences, of which around 94% are seen a single time; approximately 0.099% belongs to the top ten. V dropped 3 bases and J dropped 7 bases, with 7 bases sitting between them. The CDR3 extends over 11 amino acids. Germline CDR1 and CDR2: DFQATT and SNEGSKA (reference sequence).

Sequencing was done on a sample of CD4+ T cells from PBMCs. The chain couples TRBV20-1 to TRBJ2-1, with no clear D. The TCR was taken from a human donor with Susac syndrome. The CDR3 sequence: CSARSDNEQFF. CDR3 DNA sequence: TGCAGTGCTAGGTCCGATAATGAGCAGTTCTTC.